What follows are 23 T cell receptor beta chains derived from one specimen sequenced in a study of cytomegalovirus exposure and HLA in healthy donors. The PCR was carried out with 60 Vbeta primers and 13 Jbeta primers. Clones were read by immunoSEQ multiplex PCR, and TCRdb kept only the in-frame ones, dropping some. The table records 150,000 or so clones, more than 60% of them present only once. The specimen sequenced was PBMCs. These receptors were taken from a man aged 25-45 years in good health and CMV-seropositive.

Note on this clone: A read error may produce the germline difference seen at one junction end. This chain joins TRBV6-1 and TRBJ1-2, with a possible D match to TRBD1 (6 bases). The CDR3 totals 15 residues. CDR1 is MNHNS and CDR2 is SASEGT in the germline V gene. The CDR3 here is CASSGYRAEYYGYAF. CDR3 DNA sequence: TGTGCCAGCAGTGGTTACAGGGCCGAATACTATGGCTACGCCTTC.

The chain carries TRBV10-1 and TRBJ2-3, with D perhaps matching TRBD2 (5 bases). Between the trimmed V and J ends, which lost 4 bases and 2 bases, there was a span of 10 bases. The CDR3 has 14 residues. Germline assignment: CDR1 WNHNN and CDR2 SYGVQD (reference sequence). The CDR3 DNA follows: TGCGCCAGCAGTGCAGCGGTAGTCACAGATACGCAGTATTTT. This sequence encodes CASSAAVVTDTQYF.

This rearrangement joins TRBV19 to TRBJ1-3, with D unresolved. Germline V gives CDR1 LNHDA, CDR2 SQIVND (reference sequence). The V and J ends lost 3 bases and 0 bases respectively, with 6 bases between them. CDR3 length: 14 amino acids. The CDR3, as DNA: TGTGCCAGTAGTATTCGGGGCTCTGGAAACACCATATATTTT. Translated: CASSIRGSGNTIYF. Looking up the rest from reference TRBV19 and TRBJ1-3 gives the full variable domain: DGGITQSPKYLFRKEGQNVTLSCEQNLNHDAMYWYRQDPGQGLRLIYYSQIVNDFQKGDIAEGYSVSREKKESFPLTVTSAQKNPTAFYLCASSIRGSGNTIYFGEGSWLTVV.

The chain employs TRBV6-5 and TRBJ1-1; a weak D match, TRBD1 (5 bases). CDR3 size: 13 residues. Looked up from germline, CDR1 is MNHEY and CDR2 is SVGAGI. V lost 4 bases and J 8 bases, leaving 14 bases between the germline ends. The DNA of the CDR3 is TGTGCCAGCAGTTCCCCAGGGAACAGGGAAGCTTTCTTT. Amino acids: CASSSPGNREAFF.

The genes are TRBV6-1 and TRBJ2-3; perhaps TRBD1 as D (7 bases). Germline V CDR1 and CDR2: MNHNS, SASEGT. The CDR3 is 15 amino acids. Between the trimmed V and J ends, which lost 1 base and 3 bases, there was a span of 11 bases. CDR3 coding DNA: TGTGCCAGCAGTGAAGGCAGGGGGGAAACAGATACGCAGTATTTT. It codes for CASSEGRGETDTQYF.

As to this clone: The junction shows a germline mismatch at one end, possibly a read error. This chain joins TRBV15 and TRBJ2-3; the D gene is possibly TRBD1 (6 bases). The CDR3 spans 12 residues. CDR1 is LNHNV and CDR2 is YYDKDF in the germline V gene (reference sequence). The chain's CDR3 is CATSVLTGTQYF. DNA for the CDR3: TGTGCCACCAGCGTCCTGACAGGTACGCAGTATTTT.

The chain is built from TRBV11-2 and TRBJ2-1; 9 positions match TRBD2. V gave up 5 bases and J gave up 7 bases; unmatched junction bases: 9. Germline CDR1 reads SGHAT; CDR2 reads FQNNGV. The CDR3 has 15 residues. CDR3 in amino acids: CASSPLGSGRNEQFF. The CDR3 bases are TGTGCCAGCAGCCCCCTTGGTAGCGGGAGAAATGAGCAGTTCTTC.

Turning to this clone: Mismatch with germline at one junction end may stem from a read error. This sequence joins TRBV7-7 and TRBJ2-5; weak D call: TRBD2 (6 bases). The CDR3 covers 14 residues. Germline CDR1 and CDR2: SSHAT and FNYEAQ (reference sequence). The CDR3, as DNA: TGTGCTAGCAGCTTAGATCGGGGGATAGAGACCCAGTACTTC. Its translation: CASSLDRGIETQYF.

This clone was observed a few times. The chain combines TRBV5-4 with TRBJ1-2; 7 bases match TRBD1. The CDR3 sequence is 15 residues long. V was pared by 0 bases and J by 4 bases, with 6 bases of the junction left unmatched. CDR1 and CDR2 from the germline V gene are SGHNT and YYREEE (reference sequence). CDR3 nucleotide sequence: TGTGCCAGCAGCTTGGGGTGGGACAGTTCCTATGGCTACACCTTC. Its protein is CASSLGWDSSYGYTF.

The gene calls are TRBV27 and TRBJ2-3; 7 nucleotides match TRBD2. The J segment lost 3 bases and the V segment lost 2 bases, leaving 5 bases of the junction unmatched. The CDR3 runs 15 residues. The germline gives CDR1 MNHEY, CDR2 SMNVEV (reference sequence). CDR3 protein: CASSLLREMTDTQYF. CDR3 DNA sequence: TGTGCCAGCAGTTTACTGCGGGAGATGACAGATACGCAGTATTTT.

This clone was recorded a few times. This CDR3 is CASSARGLNTEAFF. DNA of the CDR3: TGTGCCAGCAGCGCCAGGGGTCTGAACACTGAAGCTTTCTTT. This chain joins TRBV7-3 and TRBJ1-1; D may be TRBD1 (6 bases). V was trimmed by 5 bases and J by 0 bases, leaving 10 bases between them. This CDR3 is 14 amino acids long. Germline V CDR1 and CDR2: SGHTA, FQGTGA.

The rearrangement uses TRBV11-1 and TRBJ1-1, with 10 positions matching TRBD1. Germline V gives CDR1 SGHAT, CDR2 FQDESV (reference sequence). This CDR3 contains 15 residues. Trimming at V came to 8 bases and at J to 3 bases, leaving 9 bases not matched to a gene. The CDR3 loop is CASSPGQGIYTEAFF. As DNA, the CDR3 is TGTGCCAGCTCCCCGGGACAGGGGATATACACTGAAGCTTTCTTT.

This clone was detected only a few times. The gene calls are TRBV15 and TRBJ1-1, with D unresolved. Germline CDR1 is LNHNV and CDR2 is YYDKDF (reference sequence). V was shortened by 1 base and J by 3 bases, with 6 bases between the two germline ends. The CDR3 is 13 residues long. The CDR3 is CATSRVVDTEAFF. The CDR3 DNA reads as TGTGCCACCAGCAGAGTAGTTGACACTGAAGCTTTCTTT.

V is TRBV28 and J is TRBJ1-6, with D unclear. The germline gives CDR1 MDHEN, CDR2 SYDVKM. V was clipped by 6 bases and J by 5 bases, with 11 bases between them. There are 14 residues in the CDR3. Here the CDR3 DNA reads TGTGCCAGCAGCCCTCGGGTCGATAATTCACCCCTCCACTTT. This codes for CASSPRVDNSPLHF.

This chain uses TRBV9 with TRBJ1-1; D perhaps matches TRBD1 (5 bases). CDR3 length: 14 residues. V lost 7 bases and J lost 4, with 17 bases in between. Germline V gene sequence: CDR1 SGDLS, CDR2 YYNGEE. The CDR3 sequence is CASSGGDSVTEAFF. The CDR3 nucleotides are TGTGCCAGCTCGGGGGGGGACTCGGTCACTGAAGCTTTCTTT. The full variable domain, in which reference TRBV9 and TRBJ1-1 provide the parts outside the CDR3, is DSGVTQTPKHLITATGQRVTLRCSPRSGDLSVYWYQQSLDQGLQFLIQYYNGEERAKGNILERFSAQQFPDLHSELNLSSLELGDSALYFCASSGGDSVTEAFFGQGTRLTVV.

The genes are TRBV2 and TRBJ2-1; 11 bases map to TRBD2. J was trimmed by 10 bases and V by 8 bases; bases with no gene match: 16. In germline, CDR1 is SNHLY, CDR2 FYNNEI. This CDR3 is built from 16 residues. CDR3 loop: CASGERLAGRRGEQFF. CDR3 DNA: TGTGCCAGCGGGGAAAGACTAGCGGGACGGCGTGGGGAGCAGTTCTTC.

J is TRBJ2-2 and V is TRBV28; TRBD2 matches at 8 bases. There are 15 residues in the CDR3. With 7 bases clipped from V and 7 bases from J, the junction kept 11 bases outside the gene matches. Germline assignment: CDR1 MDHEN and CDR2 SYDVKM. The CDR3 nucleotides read TGTGCCAGCATCTTTTCGGGAGGGCGGGACGGGGAGCTGTTTTTT. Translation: CASIFSGGRDGELFF.

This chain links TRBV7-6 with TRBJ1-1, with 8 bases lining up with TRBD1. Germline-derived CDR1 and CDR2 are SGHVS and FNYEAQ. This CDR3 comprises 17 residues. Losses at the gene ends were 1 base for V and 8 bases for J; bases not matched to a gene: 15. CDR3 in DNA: TGTGCCAGCAGCTTAGTTGGGCAGGGGGCTTATAGCGGCGAAGCTTTCTTT. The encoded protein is CASSLVGQGAYSGEAFF.

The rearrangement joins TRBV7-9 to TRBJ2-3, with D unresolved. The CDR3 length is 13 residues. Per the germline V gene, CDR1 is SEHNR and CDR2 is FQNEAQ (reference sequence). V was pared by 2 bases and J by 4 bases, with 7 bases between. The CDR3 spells CASSLFEADTQYF. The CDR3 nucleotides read TGTGCCAGCAGCTTATTCGAGGCAGATACGCAGTATTTT.

The CDR3 nucleotides are TGTGCCAGCATAGGGGTTAAGCATTTAGATACGCAGTATTTT. Protein: CASIGVKHLDTQYF. The V call is TRBV28, the J call TRBJ2-3; perhaps TRBD1 as D (5 bases). The V gene lost 7 bases and the J gene lost 5 bases, with 16 bases spanning the gap. The CDR3 contains 14 residues. Germline V gene data show CDR1 as MDHEN and CDR2 as SYDVKM.

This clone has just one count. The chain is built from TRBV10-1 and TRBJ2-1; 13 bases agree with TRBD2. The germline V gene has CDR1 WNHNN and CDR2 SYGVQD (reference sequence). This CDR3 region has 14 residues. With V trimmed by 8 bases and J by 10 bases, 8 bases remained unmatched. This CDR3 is CASSGTSGTGEQFF. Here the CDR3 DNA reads TGCGCCAGCTCCGGGACTAGCGGGACTGGGGAGCAGTTCTTC.

The CDR3 here is CASSLDRGDYTF. The CDR3 DNA reads as TGTGCCAGCAGCTTGGACAGGGGGGACTACACCTTC. The gene calls are TRBV7-9 and TRBJ1-2, with 10 nucleotides matching TRBD1. The CDR3 sequence is 12 residues long. Trimming removed 3 bases from V and 10 bases from J; junction bases left unmatched: 2. The germline CDR1 and CDR2 sequences are SEHNR and FQNEAQ (reference sequence).

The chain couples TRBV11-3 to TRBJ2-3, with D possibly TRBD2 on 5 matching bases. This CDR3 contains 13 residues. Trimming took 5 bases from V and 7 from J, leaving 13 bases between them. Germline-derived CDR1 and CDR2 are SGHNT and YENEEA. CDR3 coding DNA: TGTGCCAGCAGCCCCAGGACTGGAAATACGCAGTATTTT. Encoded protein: CASSPRTGNTQYF.